This T cell receptor (beta chain) came from a study of T-cell reconstitution after alpha-beta-depleted transplantation in children. As it was prepared, the TCRbeta library received unique molecular identifiers. TCRdb independently ran MiXCR on the PCR reads; one entry per CDR3 protein. The sample has a few hundred thousand distinct CDR3 sequences, 10% seen once. Sequenced material: PBMCs from the stem cell graft donor, taken from the stem cell graft. The receptor was derived from a human donor who donated a stem cell graft to a child with acute lymphoblastic leukemia.

The CDR3 spells CSARDPRAEMATMNTEAFF. The CDR3 nucleotides read TGCAGTGCTAGAGACCCACGGGCTGAAATGGCGACTATGAACACTGAAGCTTTCTTT. The rearrangement links TRBV20-1 to TRBJ1-1, with no clear D. In germline, CDR1 is DFQATT, CDR2 SNEGSKA (reference sequence). This CDR3 comprises 19 residues. V was clipped by 0 bases and J by 0 bases, with 23 bases between them.